Given below is one TCR beta chain in context. Some clones are missing from TCRdb's copy, which holds only in-frame ones; the method was immunoSEQ multiplex PCR. Here the sample spans around 52,000 clones, approximately 82% being singletons. The data originate from a study of blood T cell repertoires in COVID-19. The V gene's germline CDR1 is SQVTM and CDR2 ANQGSEA. Trimming cost V 5 bases and J 0 bases; bases outside gene matches: 1. This CDR3 has 13 residues. The rearrangement joins TRBV29-1 to TRBJ2-1, with 7 bases fitting TRBD2. The receptor was derived from a woman over 75 with acute or convalescent COVID-19. Material: peripheral blood. CDR3 loop: CSVQRDSYNEQFF. CDR3 nucleotides: TGCAGCGTTCAGCGGGACTCCTACAATGAGCAGTTCTTC.